The source of this T cell receptor (beta chain) is a study of control samples from healthy donors and cancer patients. Clones were read by immunoSEQ multiplex PCR, and TCRdb kept only the in-frame ones, dropping some. The data hold approximately 24,000 clones, with 75% to 90% observed a single time. Germline V gene lookup returns CDR1 SGHVS and CDR2 FQNEAQ. This CDR3 has 18 amino acids. With 2 bases removed from V and 1 base from J, the gap between germline ends came to 15 bases. The clonotype comes from a man in his sixties with colorectal cancer. The sample taken for sequencing was PBMCs. The V call is TRBV7-8, the J call TRBJ2-6; D tentatively fits TRBD1 or TRBD2 (5 bases each). The CDR3 region is CASSLIVLGASGANVLTF. The CDR3 bases are TGTGCCAGCAGCTTAATCGTCCTCGGGGCATCTGGGGCCAACGTCCTGACTTTC.